This TCR beta chain stems from a study of blood T cell repertoires in COVID-19. Whole-study context: PBMCs, B-cell-depleted T cells, or T cells provided the cDNA or gDNA that made up the material.

How the authors handled the data: Scientists estimated how many nucleated cells there were by amplifying reference gene primers. Measured with immunoSEQ multiplex PCR; TCRdb has only the in-frame clones, and not every one. For V, J and clone size, that table is used; D and trimming come from the DNA. The sample includes a few hundred thousand clones, about 90% seen only once; the top ten take about 0.6%. Germline CDR1 is SQVTM and CDR2 is ANQGSEA. Trimming pared 8 bases from V and 0 bases from J, leaving 19 bases between. The CDR3 runs to 15 residues. Each participant's cohort was designated according to participant-reported clinical history. Among Cohort 3 donors, those recovered had two negative PCRs, clearance, or symptom resolution.

The clonotype comes from a man younger than 35 who had recovered from COVID-19. The sample consisted of PBMCs or T cells enriched from blood (not recorded which). The genes are TRBV29-1 and TRBJ2-5; D is perhaps TRBD2 (6 bases). The CDR3 reads CSPKLAKRYQETQYF. The CDR3 DNA follows: TGCAGCCCTAAACTAGCCAAGCGGTACCAAGAGACCCAGTACTTC.